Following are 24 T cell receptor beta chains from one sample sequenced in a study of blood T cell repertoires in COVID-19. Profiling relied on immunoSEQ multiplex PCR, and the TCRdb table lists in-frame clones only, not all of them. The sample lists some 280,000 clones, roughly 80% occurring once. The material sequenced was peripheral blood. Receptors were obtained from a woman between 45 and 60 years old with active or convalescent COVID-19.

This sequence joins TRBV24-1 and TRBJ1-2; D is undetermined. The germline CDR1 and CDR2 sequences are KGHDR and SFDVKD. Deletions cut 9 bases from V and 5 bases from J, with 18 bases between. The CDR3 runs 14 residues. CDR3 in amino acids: CATHPGFEDYGYTF. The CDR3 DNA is TGTGCCACCCACCCCGGGTTTGAGGATTATGGCTACACCTTC.

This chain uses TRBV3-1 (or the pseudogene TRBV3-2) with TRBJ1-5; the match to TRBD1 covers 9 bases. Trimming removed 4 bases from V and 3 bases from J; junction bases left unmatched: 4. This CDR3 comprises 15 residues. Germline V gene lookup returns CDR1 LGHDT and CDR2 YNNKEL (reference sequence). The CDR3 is CASSLGTGNNQPQHF. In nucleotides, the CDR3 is TGTGCCAGCAGCCTCGGGACAGGGAACAATCAGCCCCAGCATTTT.

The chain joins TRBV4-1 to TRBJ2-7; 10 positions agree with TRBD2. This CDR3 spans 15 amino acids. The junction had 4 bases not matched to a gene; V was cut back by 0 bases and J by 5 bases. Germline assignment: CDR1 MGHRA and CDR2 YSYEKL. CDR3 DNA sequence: TGCGCCAGCAGCCAAGATCGGCTAGCGGGAGACGAGCAGTACTTC. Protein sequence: CASSQDRLAGDEQYF.

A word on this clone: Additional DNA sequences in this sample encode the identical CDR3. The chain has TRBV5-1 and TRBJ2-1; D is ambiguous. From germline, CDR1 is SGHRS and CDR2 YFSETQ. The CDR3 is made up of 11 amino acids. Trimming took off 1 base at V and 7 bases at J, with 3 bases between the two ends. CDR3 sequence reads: CASSLLNEQFF. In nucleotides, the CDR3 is TGCGCCAGCAGCTTGCTTAATGAGCAGTTCTTC.

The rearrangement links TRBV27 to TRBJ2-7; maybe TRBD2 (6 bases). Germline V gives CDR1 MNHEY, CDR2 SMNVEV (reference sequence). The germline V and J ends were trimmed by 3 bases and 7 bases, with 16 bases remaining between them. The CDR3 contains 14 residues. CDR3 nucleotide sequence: TGTGCCAGCAGTTTGATTGCCTCCGCGGGAGAGCAGTACTTC. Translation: CASSLIASAGEQYF.

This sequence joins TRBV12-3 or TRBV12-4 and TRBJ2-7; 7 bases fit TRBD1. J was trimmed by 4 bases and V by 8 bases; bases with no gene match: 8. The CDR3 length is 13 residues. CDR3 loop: CASGPDRVYEQYF. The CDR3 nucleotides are TGTGCCAGCGGCCCTGACAGGGTTTACGAGCAGTACTTC.

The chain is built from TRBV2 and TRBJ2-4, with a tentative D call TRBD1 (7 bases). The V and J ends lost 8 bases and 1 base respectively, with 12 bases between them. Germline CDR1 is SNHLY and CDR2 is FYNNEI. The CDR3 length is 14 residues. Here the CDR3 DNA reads TGTGCCAGCGGAGGGGGACAGGCCAAAAACATTCAGTACTTC. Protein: CASGGGQAKNIQYF.

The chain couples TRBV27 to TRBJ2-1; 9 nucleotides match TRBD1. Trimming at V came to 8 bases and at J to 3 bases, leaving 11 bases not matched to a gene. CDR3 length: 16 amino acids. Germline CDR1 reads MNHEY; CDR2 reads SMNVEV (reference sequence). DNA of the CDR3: TGTGCCAGCGGACCCCGGGGGACAGGGCTCTACAATGAGCAGTTCTTC. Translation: CASGPRGTGLYNEQFF.

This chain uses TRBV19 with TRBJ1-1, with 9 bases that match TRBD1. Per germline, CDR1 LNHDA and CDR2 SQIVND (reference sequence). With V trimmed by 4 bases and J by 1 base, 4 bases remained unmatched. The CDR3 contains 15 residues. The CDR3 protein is CASSTQGARNTEAFF. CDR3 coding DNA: TGTGCCAGTAGTACACAGGGGGCGCGGAACACTGAAGCTTTCTTT.

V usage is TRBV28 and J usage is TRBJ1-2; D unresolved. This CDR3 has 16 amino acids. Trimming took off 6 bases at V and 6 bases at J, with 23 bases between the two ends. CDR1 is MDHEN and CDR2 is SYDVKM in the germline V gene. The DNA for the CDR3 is TGTGCCAGCAGCCCACCCAGCGGCAGTTTCGTCCATGGCTACACCTTC. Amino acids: CASSPPSGSFVHGYTF.

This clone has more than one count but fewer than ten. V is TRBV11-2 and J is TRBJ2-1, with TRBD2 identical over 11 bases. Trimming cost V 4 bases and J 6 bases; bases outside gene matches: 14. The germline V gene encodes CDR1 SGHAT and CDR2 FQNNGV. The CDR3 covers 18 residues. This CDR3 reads CASSSRLAGMELGNEQFF. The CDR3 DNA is TGTGCCAGCAGCTCCCGACTAGCGGGGATGGAGCTGGGCAATGAGCAGTTCTTC.

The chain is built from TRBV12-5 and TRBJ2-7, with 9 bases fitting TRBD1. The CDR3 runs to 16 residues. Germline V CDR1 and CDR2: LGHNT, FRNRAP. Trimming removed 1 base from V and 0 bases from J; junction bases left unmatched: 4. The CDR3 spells CASGLGGTGSSYEQYF. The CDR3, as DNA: TGTGCTAGTGGTTTGGGGGGGACAGGGTCCTCCTACGAGCAGTACTTC.

CDR3 sequence: CAIRGGDLNYGYTF. The CDR3 nucleotides are TGTGCCATCCGCGGGGGGGATCTTAACTATGGCTACACCTTC. The chain recombines TRBV28 with TRBJ1-2, with D possibly matching TRBD1 (5 bases). V was pared by 10 bases and J by 1 base, with 16 bases between. The germline CDR1 and CDR2 sequences are MDHEN and SYDVKM. The CDR3 consists of 14 residues.

The CDR3 protein is CATSRDGRTTNYGYTF. As DNA, the CDR3 is TGTGCCACCAGCAGGGACGGAAGGACAACTAACTATGGCTACACCTTC. The rearrangement joins TRBV15 to TRBJ1-2; TRBD1 is a possible D gene (5 bases). V shed 3 bases and J shed 0 bases, with 14 bases lying between them. CDR1 is LNHNV and CDR2 is YYDKDF in the germline V gene (reference sequence). This CDR3 region has 16 residues.

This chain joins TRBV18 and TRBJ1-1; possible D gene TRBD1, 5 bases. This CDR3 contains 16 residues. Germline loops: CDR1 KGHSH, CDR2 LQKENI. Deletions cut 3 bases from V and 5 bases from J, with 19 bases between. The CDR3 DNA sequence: TGTGCCAGCTCACCTGGGGCCGGGGGGGTTTGGACTGAAGCTTTCTTT. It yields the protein CASSPGAGGVWTEAFF.

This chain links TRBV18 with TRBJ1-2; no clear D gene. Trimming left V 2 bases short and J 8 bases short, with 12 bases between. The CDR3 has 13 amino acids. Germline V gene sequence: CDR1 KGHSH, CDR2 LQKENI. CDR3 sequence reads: CASSPTNEGGYTF. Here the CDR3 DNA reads TGTGCCAGCTCACCAACTAACGAGGGAGGCTACACCTTC. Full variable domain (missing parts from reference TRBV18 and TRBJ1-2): NAGVMQNPRHLVRRRGQEARLRCSPMKGHSHVYWYRQLPEEGLKFMVYLQKENIIDESGMPKERFSAEFPKEGPSILRIQQVVRGDSAAYFCASSPTNEGGYTFGSGTRLTVV.

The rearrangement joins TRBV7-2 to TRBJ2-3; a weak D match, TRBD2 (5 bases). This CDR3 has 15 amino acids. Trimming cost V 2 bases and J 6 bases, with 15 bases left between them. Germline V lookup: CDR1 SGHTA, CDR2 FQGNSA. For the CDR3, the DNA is TGTGCCAGCAGCTTAAGGCGGCCAGCGGCGGATACGCAGTATTTT. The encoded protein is CASSLRRPAADTQYF.

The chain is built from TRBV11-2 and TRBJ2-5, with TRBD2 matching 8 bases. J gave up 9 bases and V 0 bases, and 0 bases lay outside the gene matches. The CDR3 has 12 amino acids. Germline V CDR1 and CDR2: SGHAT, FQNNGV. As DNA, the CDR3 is TGTGCCAGCAGCTTAGATAGCGGGGCCCAGTACTTC. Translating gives CASSLDSGAQYF.

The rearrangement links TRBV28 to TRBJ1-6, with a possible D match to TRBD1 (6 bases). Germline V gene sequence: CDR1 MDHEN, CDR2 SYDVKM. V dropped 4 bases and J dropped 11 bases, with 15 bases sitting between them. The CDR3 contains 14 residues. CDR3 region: CASSSERGITPLHF. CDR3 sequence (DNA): TGTGCCAGCAGTTCGGAAAGGGGGATAACACCCCTCCACTTT.

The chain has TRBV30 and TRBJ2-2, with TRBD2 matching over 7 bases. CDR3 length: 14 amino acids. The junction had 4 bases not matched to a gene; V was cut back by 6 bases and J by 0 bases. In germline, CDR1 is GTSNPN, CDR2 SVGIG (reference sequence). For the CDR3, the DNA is TGTGCCTGTGGGAGGGACGCGAACACCGGGGAGCTGTTTTTT. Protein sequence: CACGRDANTGELFF.

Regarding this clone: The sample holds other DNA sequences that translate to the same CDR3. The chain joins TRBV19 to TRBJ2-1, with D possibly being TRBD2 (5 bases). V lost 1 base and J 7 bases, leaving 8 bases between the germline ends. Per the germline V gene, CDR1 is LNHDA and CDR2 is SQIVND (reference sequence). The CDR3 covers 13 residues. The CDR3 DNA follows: TGTGCCAGTAGTATAGCGGGGTCAAATGAGCAGTTCTTC. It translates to CASSIAGSNEQFF.

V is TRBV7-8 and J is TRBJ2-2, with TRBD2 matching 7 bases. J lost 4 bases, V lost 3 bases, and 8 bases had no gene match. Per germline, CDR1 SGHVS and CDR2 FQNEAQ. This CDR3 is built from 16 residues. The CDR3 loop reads CASSFRRAGATGELFF. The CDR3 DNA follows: TGTGCCAGCAGCTTTCGACGCGCGGGAGCCACCGGGGAGCTGTTTTTT.

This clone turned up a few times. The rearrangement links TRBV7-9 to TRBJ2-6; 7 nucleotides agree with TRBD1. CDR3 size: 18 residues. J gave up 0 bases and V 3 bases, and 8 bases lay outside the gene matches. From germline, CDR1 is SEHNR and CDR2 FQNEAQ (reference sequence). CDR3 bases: TGTGCCAGCAGCTTTCGGGACAGCCGTTTCTCTGGGGCCAACGTCCTGACTTTC. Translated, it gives CASSFRDSRFSGANVLTF.

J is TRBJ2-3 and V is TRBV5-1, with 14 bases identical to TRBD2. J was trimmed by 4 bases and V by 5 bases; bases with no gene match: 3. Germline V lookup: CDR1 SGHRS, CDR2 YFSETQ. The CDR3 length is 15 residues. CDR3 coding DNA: TGCGCCAGCAGGGGACTAGCGGGAGCTGCAGATACGCAGTATTTT. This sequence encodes CASRGLAGAADTQYF.